This record looks at one T cell receptor beta chain sequence and its context. The specificity of this receptor is unknown. No much larger clone exists at a distance of one base, and base qualities are not known. This record belongs to a study of blood T cell repertoires in COVID-19 (dated by TCRdb to 2019 to 2021). Background for the entire study: Samples covering the acute and convalescent phases of COVID-19 were provided by collaborators in the United States, Italy and Spain. Deeply sampled blood TCRbeta repertoires from subjects exposed to, actively infected with, or recovered from COVID-19 were included in the dataset. The material from the prospective study consisted of cDNA or gDNA derived from T cells, B-cell-depleted T cells, or PBMCs. Samples came from the ongoing ImmuneRACE study (first 160 participants) plus 1,254 subjects from 6 global collaborators. Where HLA class I and class II types were available, the types were taken from metadata supplied by the sample provider, not from assay-based typing. A freely available public database, intended as a resource for researchers studying the immune response to SARS-CoV-2, is where the repertoires were released. Nearly every sample came with metadata listing a de-identified subject ID, COVID-19 status, age in years and sex. Findings and caveats that apply to the study as a whole: The amount of clinical and demographic metadata varied by source and participant and was provided uncurated.

Looking up the germline V gene yields CDR1 SGDLS and CDR2 YYNGEE. V is clipped by 3 bases and J by 7 bases, and the sequence between their germline boundaries is 8 bases long. From the cysteine up to the phenylalanine, the CDR3 has a length of 12 residues. Of all the DNA, just the CDR3 is kept, 36 bases in frame from base 1. TCRbeta CDR3 regions were amplified from genomic DNA using the immunoSEQ Assay, a bias-controlled multiplex PCR. On the authors' methods: Nucleated cell counts per sample were estimated from amplification of reference gene primers within the assay. To quantify the absolute abundance of each unique TCRbeta CDR3 rearrangement, sequence reads were collapsed and filtered. Productive Simpson clonality was computed per sample as the square root of Simpson's diversity index over productive rearrangements. TCRdb obtained this table from immuneACCESS and retained in-frame rearrangements with V and J assigned. These tables miss some clones; where compared with another copy, unresolved V genes account for less than half of the shortfall, and the remainder is unexplained. V and J calls and clone size come straight from that table; D and trimming were deduced from the DNA. Across this sample there are fewer than 250,000 clones, with approximately 90% seen only once. Of the sample, about 5% falls within the top ten clones.

The collaborating institutions used their own protocols to collect whole blood in K2EDTA tubes. For TCRbeta analysis, collaborator samples were shipped as frozen whole blood, as isolated PBMCs, or as DNA extracted from either sample type. This chain is built from TRBV9 and TRBJ2-4, and perhaps TRBD1 as D gene, on 5 matching bases. This receptor was identified in a woman between 40 and 55 years old with acute or convalescent COVID-19. The sequenced sample consisted of peripheral blood. At the DNA level, the sequence is TGTGCCAGCAGCGACCAGGGCAACATTCAGTACTTC. It translates as CASSDQGNIQYF. Beyond the CDR3, the reference TRBV9 and TRBJ2-4 genes provide the residues; the full variable domain reads: DSGVTQTPKHLITATGQRVTLRCSPRSGDLSVYWYQQSLDQGLQFLIQYYNGEERAKGNILERFSAQQFPDLHSELNLSSLELGDSALYFCASSDQGNIQYFGAGTRLSVL.